A single sample is the source of the 25 T cell receptor beta chains below, sequenced in a study of T cell responses to AZD1222 COVID-19 vaccine listed by TCRdb under 2021. The library was produced with the immunoSEQ multiplex PCR assay. The immuneACCESS repertoire file appears here via TCRdb, limited to in-frame rearrangements. These files lack a portion of the clones; in checked studies, under half of the deficit traces to unresolved V genes, and the cause of the others is not known. The sample table records approximately 140,000 clones; around 91% of these occur just once. 4% to 6% of the sample is held by the ten biggest clonotypes. The time point label of this sample denotes: baseline before first vaccination. The sample in question was peripheral blood, obtained on day 0 of AZD1222 vaccination. Source of these receptors: an adult in good health.

The rearrangement links TRBV19 to TRBJ1-5, with 8 nucleotides matching TRBD1. Germline trimming cut 7 bases from V and 5 bases from J; bases unmatched to any gene: 10. This CDR3 comprises 15 residues. Germline assignment: CDR1 LNHDA and CDR2 SQIVND (reference sequence). The CDR3 sequence: CASTVQGDNYQPQHF. DNA of the CDR3: TGTGCCAGTACCGTACAGGGGGACAATTATCAGCCCCAGCATTTT.

This clone was seen once. The chain has TRBV24-1 and TRBJ2-3; a weak D match, TRBD1 (6 bases). This CDR3 has 15 residues. V was cut by 4 bases and J by 6 bases, with 16 bases left in between. CDR1 is KGHDR, CDR2 SFDVKD, per germline. The CDR3 DNA sequence: TGTGCCACCAGTGACCCTGGGGGCGGTGGGGATACGCAGTATTTT. The encoded protein is CATSDPGGGGDTQYF.

The rearrangement links TRBV5-6 to TRBJ2-7; D is unclear. From germline, CDR1 is SGHDT and CDR2 YYEEEE. Trimming stripped 0 bases from V and 4 bases from J, with 8 bases between. This CDR3 contains 13 residues. As DNA, the CDR3 is TGTGCCAGCAGCTTGGCCGACGGATACGAGCAGTACTTC. This encodes CASSLADGYEQYF.

This clone occurred a few times. The chain employs TRBV12-5 and TRBJ1-5; D gene unclear. This CDR3 has 11 amino acids. CDR1 and CDR2 (germline): LGHNT, FRNRAP. V was clipped by 6 bases and J by 6 bases, with 6 bases between them. This CDR3 reads CASGPGQPQHF. CDR3 DNA sequence: TGTGCTAGTGGGCCTGGTCAGCCCCAGCATTTT. The full variable domain, completed using reference TRBV12-5 and TRBJ1-5, is DARVTQTPRHKVTEMGQEVTMRCQPILGHNTVFWYRQTMMQGLELLAYFRNRAPLDDSGMPKDRFSAEMPDATLATLKIQPSEPRDSAVYFCASGPGQPQHFGDGTRLSIL.

This sequence joins TRBV18 and TRBJ1-1; D is uncertain. Germline V gene data show CDR1 as KGHSH and CDR2 as LQKENI. This CDR3 has 12 residues. V lost 4 bases and J lost 1, with 4 bases in between. The CDR3 coding sequence is TGTGCCAGCTCACATGGGAACACTGAAGCTTTCTTT. Protein: CASSHGNTEAFF.

The V and J genes are TRBV11-2 and TRBJ2-7; no clear D gene. Looked up from germline, CDR1 is SGHAT and CDR2 is FQNNGV. V lost 5 bases, J lost 2 bases, and 10 bases lay in between. The CDR3 is 13 residues long. The CDR3 sequence: CASSPARAYEQYF. CDR3 bases: TGTGCCAGCAGCCCAGCCCGGGCCTACGAGCAGTACTTC.

This clone was counted between two and nine times. The genes are TRBV7-3 and TRBJ1-2, with a weak D call TRBD1 (6 bases). The CDR3 length is 13 residues. Germline CDR1 SGHTA, CDR2 FQGTGA. V was pared by 2 bases and J by 4 bases, with 8 bases between. CDR3 nucleotides: TGTGCCAGCAGCTTAGTAGGGGGCTATGGCTACACCTTC. Translated, it gives CASSLVGGYGYTF.

V and J are TRBV3-1 (or the pseudogene TRBV3-2) and TRBJ2-1, with 8 bases that match TRBD2. This CDR3 region has 16 residues. Germline V gene lookup returns CDR1 LGHDT and CDR2 YNNKEL (reference sequence). The V and J ends lost 0 bases and 2 bases, in that order; junction bases with no gene match: 3. In nucleotides, the CDR3 is TGTGCCAGCAGCCAAGATTTCGGGGGGGCCTACAATGAGCAGTTCTTC. This encodes CASSQDFGGAYNEQFF.

The chain joins TRBV2 to TRBJ1-6; 7 bases agree with TRBD1. The CDR3 is 15 amino acids. Trimming cost V 6 bases and J 5 bases; bases outside gene matches: 7. Per germline, CDR1 SNHLY and CDR2 FYNNEI. The CDR3 DNA reads as TGTGCCAGCAGGGGCCGGGACAGCCATAATTCACCCCTCCACTTT. Translating gives CASRGRDSHNSPLHF.

The rearrangement joins TRBV25-1 to TRBJ2-1, with TRBD2 matching over 8 bases. V was pared by 1 base and J by 5 bases, with 13 bases of the junction left unmatched. The CDR3 consists of 18 residues. Germline loops: CDR1 MGHDK, CDR2 SYGVNS. This CDR3 is CASSESTGMERGNNEQFF. The CDR3 region has the DNA TGTGCCAGCAGTGAATCCACCGGGATGGAGCGGGGGAACAATGAGCAGTTCTTC. The whole variable domain, filled in from reference TRBV25-1 and TRBJ2-1, reads EADIYQTPRYLVIGTGKKITLECSQTMGHDKMYWYQQDPGMELHLIHYSYGVNSTEKGDLSSESTVSRIRTEHFPLTLESARPSHTSQYLCASSESTGMERGNNEQFFGPGTRLTVL.

This clone was counted a single time. The V gene is TRBV6-2 or TRBV6-3, the J gene TRBJ1-1, with D maybe TRBD1 (6 bases). Germline V gene data show CDR1 as MNHEY and CDR2 as SVGEGT. This CDR3 has 16 residues. Trimming took off 5 bases at V and 1 base at J, with 17 bases between the two ends. CDR3 in amino acids: CASSRHPGVGNTEAFF. The CDR3 DNA reads as TGTGCCAGCAGTCGGCATCCAGGGGTCGGGAACACTGAAGCTTTCTTT.

Worth noting for this clone: The same CDR3 also results from other DNA sequences found in this sample. The genes are TRBV12-3 or TRBV12-4 and TRBJ1-1, with D unclear. V gave up 3 bases and J gave up 0 bases, with 5 bases separating them. The CDR3 runs 13 residues. CDR3 protein: CASSFGLNTEAFF. DNA for the CDR3: TGTGCCAGCAGTTTCGGGCTGAACACTGAAGCTTTCTTT.

This rearrangement joins TRBV7-2 to TRBJ2-2, with D tentatively TRBD1 (5 bases). Germline V lookup: CDR1 SGHTA, CDR2 FQGNSA. Trimming removed 2 bases from V and 6 bases from J, with 16 bases in between. This CDR3 has 16 amino acids. DNA of the CDR3: TGTGCCAGCAGCTTACCGTCAATAGGGGCGGCCGGGGAGCTGTTTTTT. This translates into CASSLPSIGAAGELFF.

The V gene is TRBV7-6, the J gene TRBJ2-2; D is ambiguous. The germline V gene has CDR1 SGHVS and CDR2 FNYEAQ. CDR3 length: 14 amino acids. The V and J ends lost 1 base and 1 base respectively, with 4 bases between them. This CDR3 is CASSLGENTGELFF. The CDR3 DNA sequence: TGTGCCAGCAGCTTAGGGGAGAACACCGGGGAGCTGTTTTTT.

The V and J genes are TRBV7-2 and TRBJ1-2; the match to TRBD1 covers 7 bases. CDR3 length: 12 residues. Looked up from germline, CDR1 is SGHTA and CDR2 is FQGNSA. V dropped 5 bases and J dropped 5; count of bases not matched to a gene: 2. CDR3 DNA: TGTGCCAGCAGCGGCAGGGGGTATGGCTACACCTTC. Its translation: CASSGRGYGYTF.

The chain recombines TRBV27 with TRBJ1-1, with D perhaps matching TRBD1 (5 bases). This CDR3 has 12 amino acids. Germline-derived CDR1 and CDR2 are MNHEY and SMNVEV (reference sequence). V was pared by 9 bases and J by 4 bases, with 12 bases between. The DNA of the CDR3 is TGTGCCAGGGCAGGGTTGAGCACTGAAGCTTTCTTT. This encodes CARAGLSTEAFF.

Remarks on this clone: In the same sample, other DNA sequences code for this CDR3. The chain combines TRBV10-3 with TRBJ1-2, with D tentatively TRBD1 (6 bases). Trimming took off 11 bases at V and 4 bases at J, with 17 bases between the two ends. Germline lookup yields CDR1 ENHRY and CDR2 SYGVKD. This CDR3 is 13 amino acids long. The CDR3 nucleotides read TGTGCCGTGACCCAGGGGTTGGGCTATGGCTACACCTTC. Its protein product is CAVTQGLGYGYTF.

This chain connects TRBV5-6 to TRBJ2-3; 13 positions agree with TRBD2. V shed 4 bases and J 2 bases; nucleotides not matched to a gene: 7. CDR3 length equals 17 residues. Germline V gene lookup returns CDR1 SGHDT and CDR2 YYEEEE. CDR3 DNA: TGTGCCAGCAGCCGACAGGGACTAGCGGGGATCACAGATACGCAGTATTTT. This gives the protein CASSRQGLAGITDTQYF.

CDR3 DNA sequence: TGTGCCAGCAGTGGGGGGCCGCGCCCATATGGCTACACCTTC. It is translated as CASSGGPRPYGYTF. The chain couples TRBV6-2 or TRBV6-3 to TRBJ1-2; D is possibly TRBD1 (6 bases). The CDR3 loop spans 14 amino acids. V dropped 5 bases and J dropped 5 bases, with 15 bases sitting between them. Germline CDR1 and CDR2: MNHEY and SVGEGT.

The rearrangement joins TRBV5-8 to TRBJ2-7, with a weak D call TRBD2 (5 bases). Germline assignment: CDR1 SGHTS and CDR2 YDEGEE. The germline V and J ends were trimmed by 1 base and 2 bases, with 13 bases remaining between them. The CDR3 runs 15 residues. The CDR3 coding sequence is TGTGCCAGCAGCTTGCCAAGCGGCGATACCTACGAGCAGTACTTC. The encoded protein is CASSLPSGDTYEQYF.

For this clone: An end of the junction does not agree with germline; a read error may underlie this. The chain's CDR3 is CASSKERTGLTDTQYF. Written as DNA, the CDR3 is TGCGCCAGCAGCAAAGAACGGACAGGCCTAACAGATACGCAGTATTTT. The chain uses TRBV4-1 and TRBJ2-3; 7 bases map to TRBD1. CDR3 length equals 16 residues. CDR1 and CDR2 from the germline V gene are MGHRA and YSYEKL.

This rearrangement joins TRBV5-6 to TRBJ2-3; D is uncertain. The CDR3 totals 14 residues. Germline assignment: CDR1 SGHDT and CDR2 YYEEEE. V lost 0 bases, J lost 0 bases, and 5 bases lay in between. The CDR3 reads CASSLVGSTDTQYF. The DNA of the CDR3 is TGTGCCAGCAGCTTGGTAGGTAGCACAGATACGCAGTATTTT.

This clone has only one observation. The V gene is TRBV6-2 or TRBV6-3, the J gene TRBJ2-1, with no clear D. The CDR3 extends over 17 amino acids. The V end was cut by 2 bases, the J end by 0 bases, with 14 bases between. Germline V gene data show CDR1 as MNHEY and CDR2 as SVGEGT. The CDR3 protein is CASSYRPFRSSYNEQFF. As DNA, the CDR3 is TGTGCCAGCAGTTACAGGCCTTTCCGCAGCTCCTACAATGAGCAGTTCTTC.

The chain couples TRBV28 to TRBJ1-2; D is unresolved. Germline V lookup: CDR1 MDHEN, CDR2 SYDVKM. This CDR3 has 15 residues. V shed 3 bases and J shed 7 bases, with 18 bases lying between them. CDR3 amino acids: CASSFWSSQTSGYTF. As DNA, the CDR3 is TGTGCCAGCAGTTTTTGGTCCAGCCAAACATCTGGCTACACCTTC.

V gene TRBV6-2 or TRBV6-3 combines with J gene TRBJ2-3; 8 nucleotides line up with TRBD2. Germline V gene sequence: CDR1 MNHEY, CDR2 SVGEGT. The CDR3 totals 18 residues. Trimming at V came to 5 bases and at J to 5 bases, leaving 18 bases not matched to a gene. DNA of the CDR3: TGTGCCAGCAGTCCACACACCCTCGCAAGCGGGAGTATAGATACGCAGTATTTT. Amino acid sequence: CASSPHTLASGSIDTQYF.